These 20 T cell receptor beta chains were all obtained from the same sample, sequenced in a study of cytomegalovirus exposure and HLA in healthy donors. PCR amplification relied on 60 Vbeta primers (plus 13 Jbeta primers). Data came from immunoSEQ multiplex PCR; TCRdb stores just in-frame clones and leaves some out. The repertoire holds 100,000 to 150,000 clones, about two thirds seen once, with around 4% in the top ten. Sequenced sample: PBMCs. Source of these receptors: a man aged 30 to 45 in good health and CMV-seronegative.

This chain joins TRBV28 and TRBJ1-6; possibly TRBD1 for D (5 bases). In germline, CDR1 is MDHEN, CDR2 SYDVKM. The CDR3 totals 14 residues. V was cut by 4 bases and J by 5 bases, with 9 bases left in between. CDR3 in DNA: TGTGCCAGCAGTTCCGGGGGGGATAATTCACCCCTCCACTTT. It yields the protein CASSSGGDNSPLHF. The whole variable domain, remainder taken from reference TRBV28 and TRBJ1-6, is DVKVTQSSRYLVKRTGEKVFLECVQDMDHENMFWYRQDPGLGLRLIYFSYDVKMKEKGDIPEGYSVSREKKERFSLILESASTNQTSMYLCASSSGGDNSPLHFGNGTRLTVT.

This clone occurred a few times. One junction end disagrees with the germline gene, perhaps due to a read error. The gene calls are TRBV2 and TRBJ2-2; 8 nucleotides match TRBD1. This CDR3 is 15 amino acids long. The V gene's germline CDR1 is SNHLY and CDR2 FYNNEI. In nucleotides, the CDR3 is TGTGCCAGTAGTGGGGACAGGCTAAACACCGGGGAGCTGTTTTTT. Residues: CASSGDRLNTGELFF.

The chain uses TRBV4-2 and TRBJ2-5, with D unclear. CDR1 is LGHNA, CDR2 YNFKEQ, per germline. Trimming stripped 0 bases from V and 11 bases from J, with 16 bases between. The CDR3 runs 14 residues. The CDR3 bases are TGTGCCAGCAGCCAAGATTTGGGTCCGACAAAGCAGTACTTC. It yields the protein CASSQDLGPTKQYF.

The chain is built from TRBV4-3 and TRBJ1-2; 7 bases map to TRBD1. The CDR3 is 13 residues long. J was trimmed by 4 bases and V by 5 bases; bases with no gene match: 4. CDR1 is LGHNA and CDR2 is YSLEER in the germline V gene. The CDR3 nucleotides are TGCGCCAGCAGCTACAGGGGACGCTATGGCTACACCTTC. Its protein product is CASSYRGRYGYTF.

The V call is TRBV14, the J call TRBJ2-7; TRBD1 matches at 8 bases. With 1 base clipped from V and 5 bases from J, the junction kept 7 bases outside the gene matches. The CDR3 loop spans 15 amino acids. Germline V gene sequence: CDR1 SGHDN, CDR2 FVKESK. The CDR3 nucleotides read TGTGCCAGCAGCCAAGCTTGGCAGGGGGCTAACGAGCAGTACTTC. It encodes CASSQAWQGANEQYF.

V usage is TRBV28 and J usage is TRBJ1-2; no clear D gene. V gave up 6 bases and J gave up 5 bases, with 16 bases separating them. The length of the CDR3 is 14 residues. Germline V gene lookup returns CDR1 MDHEN and CDR2 SYDVKM. The CDR3 nucleotides read TGTGCCAGCAGAATCGGAGGAGACGGTTATGGCTACACCTTC. It codes for CASRIGGDGYGYTF.

The chain couples TRBV7-6 to TRBJ2-7, with D possibly matching TRBD1 (5 bases). V lost 5 bases and J lost 2, with 13 bases in between. CDR1 SGHVS and CDR2 FNYEAQ come from the germline V gene. The CDR3 length is 14 residues. The CDR3 DNA reads as TGTGCCAGCAGCATTACCGACAGTGCCTACGAGCAGTACTTC. Protein sequence: CASSITDSAYEQYF.

J is TRBJ2-3 and V is TRBV29-1, with 7 bases fitting TRBD2. Germline V gene sequence: CDR1 SQVTM, CDR2 ANQGSEA. This CDR3 is built from 13 residues. J lost 3 bases, V lost 7 bases, and 7 bases had no gene match. Written as DNA, the CDR3 is TGCAGCGGTAGGACTAGTGTGACAGATACGCAGTATTTT. Translating it yields CSGRTSVTDTQYF.

CDR3 loop: CASSRNSYEQYF. CDR3 coding DNA: TGTGCCAGCAGCCGAAACTCGTACGAGCAGTACTTC. The rearrangement links TRBV7-2 to TRBJ2-7; D gene unclear. Germline V lookup: CDR1 SGHTA, CDR2 FQGNSA. The ends were cut back, 5 bases at V and 4 bases at J, with 9 bases in the middle. The CDR3 sequence is 12 residues long.

The rearrangement links TRBV18 to TRBJ2-5; tentative D call: TRBD2 (5 bases). This CDR3 has 15 amino acids. Trimming took off 3 bases at V and 5 bases at J, with 16 bases between the two ends. Germline assignment: CDR1 KGHSH and CDR2 LQKENI. CDR3 residues: CASSPLLGVGETQYF. In DNA form, the CDR3 reads TGTGCCAGCTCACCTCTCCTCGGGGTCGGGGAGACCCAGTACTTC.

CDR3 in amino acids: CAWGTGSGESQPQHF. DNA of the CDR3: TGTGCCTGGGGTACGGGGTCGGGTGAGAGTCAGCCCCAGCATTTT. The genes are TRBV30 and TRBJ1-5, with unresolved D. Looked up from germline, CDR1 is GTSNPN and CDR2 is SVGIG (reference sequence). V was pared by 5 bases and J by 6 bases, with 20 bases between. The CDR3 runs 15 residues.

The J gene is TRBJ2-3, the V gene TRBV7-9; D is undetermined. The CDR3 sequence is 13 residues long. Looked up from germline, CDR1 is SEHNR and CDR2 is FQNEAQ (reference sequence). V lost 0 bases and J 4 bases, leaving 5 bases between the germline ends. In DNA, the CDR3 is TGTGCCAGCAGCTTAGCGCGGTCAGATACGCAGTATTTT. This sequence encodes CASSLARSDTQYF.

The CDR3 bases are TGTGCCAGCAGTGCACGGGAACAGACGCTCTCAGATACGCAGTATTTT. Its translation is CASSAREQTLSDTQYF. The chain employs TRBV6-1 and TRBJ2-3; perhaps TRBD2 as D (5 bases). CDR1 is MNHNS, CDR2 SASEGT, per germline. The V gene lost 4 bases and the J gene lost 4 bases, with 18 bases spanning the gap. This CDR3 has 16 amino acids.

This clone showed up just once. The chain recombines TRBV7-2 with TRBJ2-7; TRBD2 aligns across 9 bases. V was clipped by 1 base and J by 2 bases; unmatched bases: 9. This CDR3 has 17 residues. In germline, CDR1 is SGHTA, CDR2 FQGNSA. The chain's CDR3 is CASSLDMAGGPAYEQYF. The CDR3 bases are TGTGCCAGCAGCTTAGATATGGCGGGGGGGCCGGCCTACGAGCAGTACTTC. Drawing the rest from reference TRBV7-2 and TRBJ2-7, the complete variable domain is GAGVSQSPSNKVTEKGKDVELRCDPISGHTALYWYRQSLGQGLEFLIYFQGNSAPDKSGLPSDRFSAERTGGSVSTLTIQRTQQEDSAVYLCASSLDMAGGPAYEQYFGPGTRLTVT.

The rearrangement uses TRBV7-6 and TRBJ2-1; D perhaps matches TRBD1 (6 bases). V dropped 4 bases and J dropped 2 bases, with 15 bases sitting between them. Germline V CDR1 and CDR2: SGHVS, FNYEAQ. CDR3 size: 16 residues. The CDR3 region is CASSSSDRRPYNEQFF. The CDR3 DNA reads TGTGCCAGCAGCTCCAGCGACAGGCGCCCCTACAATGAGCAGTTCTTC.

The sample holds one count of this clone. The V call is TRBV25-1, the J call TRBJ2-6, with D perhaps TRBD2 (5 bases). Deletions cut 3 bases from V and 2 bases from J, with 14 bases between. Germline loops: CDR1 MGHDK, CDR2 SYGVNS. CDR3 length: 17 amino acids. The CDR3 DNA reads as TGTGCCAGCAGTGATAGCCGGGAAAGCGCTGGGGCCAACGTCCTGACTTTC. It codes for CASSDSRESAGANVLTF.

This chain connects TRBV4-1 to TRBJ2-7; 9 bases agree with TRBD2. The V and J ends lost 3 bases and 1 base, in that order; junction bases with no gene match: 7. The CDR3 loop spans 16 amino acids. Germline-derived CDR1 and CDR2 are MGHRA and YSYEKL. CDR3 nucleotide sequence: TGCGCCAGCAGCCAGAGGGCGGGGGGGCCGTCCTACGAGCAGTACTTC. Its translation: CASSQRAGGPSYEQYF.

The CDR3: CASSTQGFNTGELFF. CDR3 nucleotide sequence: TGTGCCAGCAGCACGCAGGGCTTCAACACCGGGGAGCTGTTTTTT. The chain joins TRBV11-3 to TRBJ2-2; TRBD1 might be the D (5 bases). The CDR3 is made up of 15 amino acids. Trimming took 5 bases from V and 2 from J, leaving 12 bases between them. Looked up from germline, CDR1 is SGHNT and CDR2 is YENEEA.

The gene calls are TRBV2 and TRBJ1-2; a possible D gene is TRBD1 (5 bases). The CDR3 is 14 residues long. V lost 3 bases and J 8 bases, leaving 16 bases between the germline ends. Germline CDR1 reads SNHLY; CDR2 reads FYNNEI. The CDR3 DNA sequence: TGTGCCAGCAGTGATTTCGGCAGGGTAAACGGCTACACCTTC. It codes for CASSDFGRVNGYTF.

The chain uses TRBV7-9 and TRBJ1-2; TRBD1 is a possible D gene (6 bases). V lost 1 base, J lost 2 bases, and 8 bases lay in between. Germline V gene lookup returns CDR1 SEHNR and CDR2 FQNEAQ (reference sequence). CDR3 size: 14 residues. CDR3 coding DNA: TGTGCCAGCAGCTTAGTAGGGGGAAACTATGGCTACACCTTC. Residues: CASSLVGGNYGYTF.